Listed below are T cell receptor beta chains from one sample, sequenced in a study of OX40 agonist ivuxolimab in advanced cancers. Data came from immunoSEQ multiplex PCR; TCRdb stores just in-frame clones and leaves some out. The sample records around 72,000 clones, 82% being singletons. The sequences come from CD4+ or CD8+ T cells sorted from blood, collected in a trial of the OX40 agonist ivuxolimab. The origin of the receptors is an adult with an advanced solid tumor such as melanoma, head and neck, liver or kidney cancer. CDR3s include the opening cysteine and the closing phenylalanine or tryptophan. The D gene is left open where the match is weak. Clone size, where shown, is once, few, many, or a class for clones that have expanded.

J gene: TRBJ1-5; V gene: TRBV28; D gene: .; clone size: .; CDR3 protein: CASCSNQPQHF; CDR3 DNA: TGTGCCAGCTGCAGCAATCAGCCCCAGCATTTT
J gene: TRBJ1-2; V gene: TRBV25-1; D gene: .; clone size: .; CDR3 protein: CASSDSGYGYTF; CDR3 DNA: TGTGCCAGCAGTGACTCTGGTTATGGCTACACCTTC
J gene: TRBJ1-2; V gene: TRBV7-8; D gene: TRBD1; clone size: .; CDR3 protein: CASSLVAGGAYGYTF; CDR3 DNA: TGTGCCAGCAGCTTAGTAGCAGGGGGAGCCTATGGCTACACCTTC
J gene: TRBJ2-3; V gene: TRBV2; D gene: .; clone size: .; CDR3 protein: CASSGGFPVTDTQYF; CDR3 DNA: TGTGCCAGCAGCGGCGGCTTCCCGGTGACAGATACGCAGTATTTT
J gene: TRBJ1-1; V gene: TRBV19; D gene: .; clone size: once; CDR3 protein: CASRSGTRNTEAFF; CDR3 DNA: TGTGCCAGTAGATCCGGGACAAGGAACACTGAAGCTTTCTTT
J gene: TRBJ2-1; V gene: TRBV2; D gene: .; clone size: .; CDR3 protein: CASPFREGASAGAVNEQFF; CDR3 DNA: TGTGCCAGCCCTTTCCGGGAGGGGGCCTCGGCGGGGGCTGTGAATGAGCAGTTCTTC
J gene: TRBJ2-1; V gene: TRBV5-1; D gene: .; clone size: .; CDR3 protein: CASSRTTPSSYNEQFF; CDR3 DNA: TGCGCCAGCAGCCGAACCACACCGAGCTCCTACAATGAGCAGTTCTTC
J gene: TRBJ2-7; V gene: TRBV7-2; D gene: TRBD1; clone size: .; CDR3 protein: CASSFRTGLSYEQYF; CDR3 DNA: TGTGCCAGCAGCTTTAGGACAGGGCTTTCCTACGAGCAGTACTTC
J gene: TRBJ2-1; V gene: TRBV28; D gene: .; clone size: once; CDR3 protein: CASSSGPRAGNEQFF; CDR3 DNA: TGTGCCAGCAGTTCGGGACCTAGGGCAGGCAATGAGCAGTTCTTC
J gene: TRBJ1-1; V gene: TRBV2; D gene: .; clone size: once; CDR3 protein: CASSEWDLGGTEAFF; CDR3 DNA: TGTGCCAGCAGTGAGTGGGATCTGGGTGGCACTGAAGCTTTCTTT
J gene: TRBJ2-3; V gene: TRBV15; D gene: .; clone size: .; CDR3 protein: CATSRPGEGTDTQYF; CDR3 DNA: TGTGCCACCAGCAGACCAGGTGAGGGCACAGATACGCAGTATTTT
J gene: TRBJ1-1; V gene: TRBV28; D gene: .; clone size: once; CDR3 protein: CASSLRPLNTEAFF; CDR3 DNA: TGTGCCAGCAGTTTAAGGCCGTTGAACACTGAAGCTTTCTTT
J gene: TRBJ1-1; V gene: TRBV5-5; D gene: .; clone size: .; CDR3 protein: CASSLLSTGTEAFF; CDR3 DNA: TGTGCCAGCAGCTTGTTGTCCACGGGGACTGAAGCTTTCTTT
J gene: TRBJ1-2; V gene: TRBV28; D gene: TRBD1; clone size: .; CDR3 protein: CASSPGQVNYGYTF; CDR3 DNA: TGTGCCAGCAGCCCGGGACAGGTTAACTATGGCTACACCTTC
J gene: TRBJ1-1; V gene: TRBV20-1; D gene: .; clone size: .; CDR3 protein: CSARGGVEAFF; CDR3 DNA: TGCAGTGCTAGAGGGGGTGTTGAAGCTTTCTTT
J gene: TRBJ1-4; V gene: TRBV4-1; D gene: .; clone size: .; CDR3 protein: CASSQVQSGNEKLFF; CDR3 DNA: TGCGCCAGCAGCCAAGTGCAGTCGGGTAATGAAAAACTGTTTTTT
J gene: TRBJ2-1; V gene: TRBV6-5; D gene: TRBD2; clone size: .; CDR3 protein: CASRGGLNEQFF; CDR3 DNA: TGTGCCAGCAGGGGGGGACTAAATGAGCAGTTCTTC
J gene: TRBJ1-1; V gene: TRBV5-1; D gene: TRBD1; clone size: .; CDR3 protein: CASSSGQAINEAFF; CDR3 DNA: TGCGCCAGCAGTTCGGGACAGGCTATTAATGAAGCTTTCTTT
J gene: TRBJ1-2; V gene: TRBV6-6; D gene: .; clone size: .; CDR3 protein: CASSLRASNYGYTF; CDR3 DNA: TGTGCCAGCAGTCTCAGGGCCTCTAACTATGGCTACACCTTC
J gene: TRBJ2-1; V gene: TRBV27; D gene: .; clone size: once; CDR3 protein: CASSLFAVAGRKNEQFF; CDR3 DNA: TGTGCCAGCAGTTTATTTGCGGTGGCAGGGAGAAAAAATGAGCAGTTCTTC
J gene: TRBJ2-2; V gene: TRBV14; D gene: .; clone size: .; CDR3 protein: CASSRLGTPFTGELFF; CDR3 DNA: TGTGCCAGCAGCCGATTGGGGACTCCCTTCACCGGGGAGCTGTTTTTT
J gene: TRBJ1-2; V gene: TRBV2; D gene: TRBD1; clone size: few; CDR3 protein: CASSKQGALGYTF; CDR3 DNA: TGTGCCAGCAGCAAACAGGGGGCGCTGGGCTACACCTTC
J gene: TRBJ1-2; V gene: TRBV6-1; D gene: .; clone size: once; CDR3 protein: CASSEAGFYGYTF; CDR3 DNA: TGTGCCAGCAGTGAAGCAGGGTTTTATGGCTACACCTTC
J gene: TRBJ1-4; V gene: TRBV28; D gene: TRBD1; clone size: .; CDR3 protein: CASLGRTGNEKLFF; CDR3 DNA: TGTGCCAGCCTTGGGAGGACAGGAAATGAAAAACTGTTTTTT
J gene: TRBJ1-4; V gene: TRBV7-9; D gene: .; clone size: many; CDR3 protein: CASSLGVQATNEKLFF; CDR3 DNA: TGTGCCAGCAGCTTAGGGGTACAAGCAACTAATGAAAAACTGTTTTTT
J gene: TRBJ2-5; V gene: TRBV21-1; D gene: .; clone size: .; CDR3 protein: CASSPLAGGTETQYF; CDR3 DNA: TGTGCCAGCAGTCCACTAGCGGGGGGCACAGAGACCCAGTACTTC
J gene: TRBJ1-2; V gene: TRBV25-1; D gene: TRBD1; clone size: .; CDR3 protein: CASSENSGTGNYGYTF; CDR3 DNA: TGTGCCAGCAGTGAAAACTCCGGGACAGGCAACTATGGCTACACCTTC
J gene: TRBJ2-2; V gene: TRBV9; D gene: .; clone size: .; CDR3 protein: CASSVELVGSGELFF; CDR3 DNA: TGTGCCAGCAGCGTAGAACTAGTGGGTAGCGGGGAGCTGTTTTTT
J gene: TRBJ1-2; V gene: TRBV4-1; D gene: .; clone size: few; CDR3 protein: CASSQDTRGYGYTF; CDR3 DNA: TGCGCCAGCAGCCAAGATACAAGGGGCTATGGCTACACCTTC
J gene: TRBJ2-7; V gene: TRBV27; D gene: TRBD2; clone size: .; CDR3 protein: CASSPTSGRFIGQYF; CDR3 DNA: TGTGCCAGCAGTCCCACTAGCGGGCGGTTCATCGGGCAGTACTTC
J gene: TRBJ1-4; V gene: TRBV28; D gene: TRBD1; clone size: once; CDR3 protein: CASSLLGGSVEKLFF; CDR3 DNA: TGTGCCAGCAGTCTACTAGGGGGCTCGGTTGAAAAACTGTTTTTT
J gene: TRBJ1-1; V gene: TRBV20-1; D gene: .; clone size: few; CDR3 protein: CSAREGPEAFF; CDR3 DNA: TGCAGTGCAAGGGAAGGACCTGAAGCTTTCTTT
J gene: TRBJ1-2; V gene: TRBV2; D gene: .; clone size: .; CDR3 protein: CASRQASPYGYTF; CDR3 DNA: TGTGCCAGCAGACAGGCATCCCCCTATGGCTACACCTTC
J gene: TRBJ1-1; V gene: TRBV4-1; D gene: .; clone size: once; CDR3 protein: CASSLGWGNMNTEAFF; CDR3 DNA: TGCGCCAGCAGCCTAGGATGGGGCAATATGAACACTGAAGCTTTCTTT
J gene: TRBJ2-1; V gene: TRBV7-3; D gene: .; clone size: .; CDR3 protein: CASSLSGTIYNEQFF; CDR3 DNA: TGTGCCAGCAGCCTCTCCGGGACAATATACAATGAGCAGTTCTTC
J gene: TRBJ1-2; V gene: TRBV2; D gene: .; clone size: .; CDR3 protein: CASSDIEYGGRRRGYTF; CDR3 DNA: TGTGCCAGCAGTGACATAGAGTATGGGGGGCGCAGAAGGGGCTACACCTTC
J gene: TRBJ2-3; V gene: TRBV9; D gene: .; clone size: .; CDR3 protein: CASSARGMTDTQYF; CDR3 DNA: TGTGCCAGCAGCGCAAGGGGCATGACGGATACGCAATATTTT
J gene: TRBJ2-6; V gene: TRBV7-9; D gene: .; clone size: .; CDR3 protein: CASSLQTSGANVLTF; CDR3 DNA: TGTGCCAGCAGCCTACAGACCTCTGGGGCCAACGTCCTGACTTTC
J gene: TRBJ1-1; V gene: TRBV5-1; D gene: .; clone size: few; CDR3 protein: CASSPEGGPGRNTEAFF; CDR3 DNA: TGCGCCAGCAGCCCGGAGGGGGGGCCAGGGAGGAACACTGAAGCTTTCTTT
J gene: TRBJ1-6; V gene: TRBV28; D gene: TRBD1; clone size: .; CDR3 protein: CASSLDRGNSPLHF; CDR3 DNA: TGTGCCAGCAGTTTAGACAGGGGTAATTCACCCCTCCACTTT
J gene: TRBJ1-5; V gene: TRBV7-9; D gene: .; clone size: .; CDR3 protein: CASSSGGQNQPQHF; CDR3 DNA: TGTGCCAGCAGCTCAGGTGGGCAGAATCAGCCCCAGCATTTT
J gene: TRBJ2-7; V gene: TRBV5-1; D gene: .; clone size: .; CDR3 protein: CASAIGSGGYEQYF; CDR3 DNA: TGCGCCAGCGCTATCGGGAGTGGCGGGTACGAGCAGTACTTC
J gene: TRBJ2-1; V gene: TRBV5-6; D gene: TRBD2; clone size: .; CDR3 protein: CASRPFAGLARIGEQFF; CDR3 DNA: TGTGCCAGCAGACCTTTTGCGGGACTAGCCCGTATCGGGGAGCAGTTCTTC